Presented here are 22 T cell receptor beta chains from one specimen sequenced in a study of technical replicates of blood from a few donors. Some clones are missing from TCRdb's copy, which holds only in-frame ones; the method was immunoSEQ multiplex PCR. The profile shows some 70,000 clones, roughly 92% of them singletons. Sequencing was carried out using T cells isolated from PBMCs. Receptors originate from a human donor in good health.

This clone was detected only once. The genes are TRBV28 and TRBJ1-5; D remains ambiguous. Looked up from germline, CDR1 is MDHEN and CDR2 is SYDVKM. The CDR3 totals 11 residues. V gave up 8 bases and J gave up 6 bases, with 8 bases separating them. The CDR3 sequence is CASSSGQPQHF. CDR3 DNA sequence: TGTGCCAGCTCGAGTGGTCAGCCCCAGCATTTT. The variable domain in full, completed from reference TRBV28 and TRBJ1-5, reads DVKVTQSSRYLVKRTGEKVFLECVQDMDHENMFWYRQDPGLGLRLIYFSYDVKMKEKGDIPEGYSVSREKKERFSLILESASTNQTSMYLCASSSGQPQHFGDGTRLSIL.

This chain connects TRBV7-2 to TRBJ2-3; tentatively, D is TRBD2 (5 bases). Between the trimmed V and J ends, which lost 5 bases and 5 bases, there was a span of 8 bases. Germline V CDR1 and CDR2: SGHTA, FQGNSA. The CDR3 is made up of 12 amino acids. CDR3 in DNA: TGTGCCAGCAGCCTAACTAGAGATACGCAGTATTTT. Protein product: CASSLTRDTQYF.

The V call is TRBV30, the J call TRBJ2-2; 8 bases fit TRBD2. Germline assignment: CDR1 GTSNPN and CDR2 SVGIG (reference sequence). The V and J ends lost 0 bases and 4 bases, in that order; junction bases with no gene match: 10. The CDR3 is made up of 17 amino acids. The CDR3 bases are TGTGCCTGGAGTGTATTTTTGCGGGAGGTGGTCACCGGGGAGCTGTTTTTT. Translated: CAWSVFLREVVTGELFF.

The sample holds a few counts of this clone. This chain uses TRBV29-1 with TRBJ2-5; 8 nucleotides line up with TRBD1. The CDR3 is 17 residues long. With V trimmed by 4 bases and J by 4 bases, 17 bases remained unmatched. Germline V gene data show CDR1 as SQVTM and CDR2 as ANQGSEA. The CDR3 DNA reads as TGCAGCGTTGGGCAATGGGGTGGGACAGGTTCTCGAGAGACCCAGTACTTC. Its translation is CSVGQWGGTGSRETQYF.

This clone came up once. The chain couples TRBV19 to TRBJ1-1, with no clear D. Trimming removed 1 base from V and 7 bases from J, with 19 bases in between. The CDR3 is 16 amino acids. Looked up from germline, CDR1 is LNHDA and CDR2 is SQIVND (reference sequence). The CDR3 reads CASSIVRPAVTDEAFF. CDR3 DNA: TGTGCCAGTAGTATAGTACGGCCAGCGGTAACAGATGAAGCTTTCTTT. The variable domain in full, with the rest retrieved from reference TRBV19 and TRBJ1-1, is DGGITQSPKYLFRKEGQNVTLSCEQNLNHDAMYWYRQDPGQGLRLIYYSQIVNDFQKGDIAEGYSVSREKKESFPLTVTSAQKNPTAFYLCASSIVRPAVTDEAFFGQGTRLTVV.

CDR3 nucleotides: TGTGCCACCAGCAGAGTGTTTGAGGGAGATCAGCCCCAGCATTTT. Translated: CATSRVFEGDQPQHF. This chain joins TRBV15 and TRBJ1-5; no clear D gene. The V gene lost 1 base and the J gene lost 5 bases, with 12 bases spanning the gap. The CDR3 covers 15 residues. CDR1 LNHNV and CDR2 YYDKDF come from the germline V gene (reference sequence).

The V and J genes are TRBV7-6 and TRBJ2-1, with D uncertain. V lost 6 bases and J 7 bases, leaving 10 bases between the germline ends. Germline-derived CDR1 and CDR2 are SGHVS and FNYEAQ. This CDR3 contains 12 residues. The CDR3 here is CASSHLGNEQFF. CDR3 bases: TGTGCCAGCAGTCATCTAGGTAATGAGCAGTTCTTC.

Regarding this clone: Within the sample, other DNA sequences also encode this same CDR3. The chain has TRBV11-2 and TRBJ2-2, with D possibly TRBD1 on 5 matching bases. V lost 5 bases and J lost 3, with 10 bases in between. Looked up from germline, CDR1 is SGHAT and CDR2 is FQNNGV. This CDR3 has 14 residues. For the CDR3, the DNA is TGTGCCAGCAGCCTGGGGCTCGACACCGGGGAGCTGTTTTTT. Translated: CASSLGLDTGELFF. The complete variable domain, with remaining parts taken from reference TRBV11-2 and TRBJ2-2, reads EAGVAQSPRYKIIEKRQSVAFWCNPISGHATLYWYQQILGQGPKLLIQFQNNGVVDDSQLPKDRFSAERLKGVDSTLKIQPAKLEDSAVYLCASSLGLDTGELFFGEGSRLTVL.

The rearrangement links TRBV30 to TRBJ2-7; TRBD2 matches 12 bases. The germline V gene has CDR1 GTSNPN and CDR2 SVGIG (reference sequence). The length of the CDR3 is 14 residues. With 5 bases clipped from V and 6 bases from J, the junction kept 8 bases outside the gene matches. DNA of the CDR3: TGTGCCTGGTCGACTAGCGGGAGCCTTGTCGAGCAGTACTTC. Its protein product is CAWSTSGSLVEQYF.

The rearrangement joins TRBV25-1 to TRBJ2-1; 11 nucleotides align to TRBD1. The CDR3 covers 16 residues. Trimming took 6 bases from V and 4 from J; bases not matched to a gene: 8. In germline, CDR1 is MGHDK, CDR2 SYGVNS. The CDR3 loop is CASRTGDRGFYNEQFF. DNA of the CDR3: TGTGCCAGCAGGACCGGGGACAGGGGGTTTTACAATGAGCAGTTCTTC. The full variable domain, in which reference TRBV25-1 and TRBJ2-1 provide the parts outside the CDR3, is EADIYQTPRYLVIGTGKKITLECSQTMGHDKMYWYQQDPGMELHLIHYSYGVNSTEKGDLSSESTVSRIRTEHFPLTLESARPSHTSQYLCASRTGDRGFYNEQFFGPGTRLTVL.

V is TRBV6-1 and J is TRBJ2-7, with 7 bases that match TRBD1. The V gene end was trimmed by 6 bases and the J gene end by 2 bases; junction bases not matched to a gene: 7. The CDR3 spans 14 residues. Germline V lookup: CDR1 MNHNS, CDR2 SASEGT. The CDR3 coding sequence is TGTGCCAGCAGGGGACAGATAGGCGCCTACGAGCAGTACTTC. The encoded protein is CASRGQIGAYEQYF.

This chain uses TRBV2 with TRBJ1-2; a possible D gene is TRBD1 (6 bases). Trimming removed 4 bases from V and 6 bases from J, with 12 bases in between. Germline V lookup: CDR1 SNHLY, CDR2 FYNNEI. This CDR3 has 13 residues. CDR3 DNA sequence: TGTGCCAGCAGTGTACAGGGATGGGATGGCTACACCTTC. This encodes CASSVQGWDGYTF.

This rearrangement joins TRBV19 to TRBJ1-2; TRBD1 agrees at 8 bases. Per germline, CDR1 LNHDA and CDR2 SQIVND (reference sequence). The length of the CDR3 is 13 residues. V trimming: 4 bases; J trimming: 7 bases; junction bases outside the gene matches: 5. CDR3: CASSTGTGVGYTF. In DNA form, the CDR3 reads TGTGCCAGTAGTACGGGGACAGGTGTTGGCTACACCTTC. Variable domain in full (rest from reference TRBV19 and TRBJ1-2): DGGITQSPKYLFRKEGQNVTLSCEQNLNHDAMYWYRQDPGQGLRLIYYSQIVNDFQKGDIAEGYSVSREKKESFPLTVTSAQKNPTAFYLCASSTGTGVGYTFGSGTRLTVV.

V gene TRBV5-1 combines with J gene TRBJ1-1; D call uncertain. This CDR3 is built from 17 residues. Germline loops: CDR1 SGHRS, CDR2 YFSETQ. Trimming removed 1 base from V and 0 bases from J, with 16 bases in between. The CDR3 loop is CASSLMASGLMNTEAFF. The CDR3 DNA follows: TGCGCCAGCAGCTTGATGGCCTCAGGACTCATGAACACTGAAGCTTTCTTT.

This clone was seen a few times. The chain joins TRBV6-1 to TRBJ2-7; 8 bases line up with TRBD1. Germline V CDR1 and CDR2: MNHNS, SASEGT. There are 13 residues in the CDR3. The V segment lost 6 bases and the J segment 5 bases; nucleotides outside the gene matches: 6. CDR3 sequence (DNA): TGTGCCAGCAGATGGACAGGGAAAAACGAGCAGTACTTC. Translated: CASRWTGKNEQYF.

The CDR3 loop is CASSLVYGSPSNEQFF. The CDR3 coding sequence is TGTGCCAGCAGCTTAGTCTACGGGAGTCCCTCGAATGAGCAGTTCTTC. V gene TRBV11-2 combines with J gene TRBJ2-1, with a weak D call TRBD2 (6 bases). V was pared by 1 base and J by 7 bases, with 17 bases between. In germline, CDR1 is SGHAT, CDR2 FQNNGV. This CDR3 spans 16 amino acids.

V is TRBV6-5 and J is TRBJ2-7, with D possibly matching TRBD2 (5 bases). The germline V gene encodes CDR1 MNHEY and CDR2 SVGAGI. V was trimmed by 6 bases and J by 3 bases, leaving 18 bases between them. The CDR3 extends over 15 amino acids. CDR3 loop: CASRPYRELYYEQYF. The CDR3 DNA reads TGTGCCAGCAGGCCGTATCGGGAATTATACTACGAGCAGTACTTC.

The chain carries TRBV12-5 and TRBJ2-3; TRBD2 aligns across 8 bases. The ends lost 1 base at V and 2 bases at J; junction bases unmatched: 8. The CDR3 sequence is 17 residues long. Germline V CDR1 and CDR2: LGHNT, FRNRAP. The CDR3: CASGLDPLAVNTDTQYF. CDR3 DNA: TGTGCTAGTGGTTTGGATCCACTAGCGGTAAACACAGATACGCAGTATTTT.

The chain's CDR3 is CASTPSLTGSKGYTF. The CDR3 nucleotides are TGTGCCAGCACCCCTTCCCTGACAGGGTCAAAAGGCTACACCTTC. The chain carries TRBV25-1 and TRBJ1-2; 7 nucleotides align to TRBD1. V lost 7 bases and J lost 8; bases outside the gene matches: 16. The CDR3 runs 15 residues. The germline V gene encodes CDR1 MGHDK and CDR2 SYGVNS.

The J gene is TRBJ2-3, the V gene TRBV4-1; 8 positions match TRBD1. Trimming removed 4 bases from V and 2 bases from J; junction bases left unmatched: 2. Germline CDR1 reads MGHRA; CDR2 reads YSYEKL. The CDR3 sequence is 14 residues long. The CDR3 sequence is CASSPGQATDTQYF. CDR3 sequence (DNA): TGCGCCAGCAGCCCGGGACAGGCCACAGATACGCAGTATTTT.

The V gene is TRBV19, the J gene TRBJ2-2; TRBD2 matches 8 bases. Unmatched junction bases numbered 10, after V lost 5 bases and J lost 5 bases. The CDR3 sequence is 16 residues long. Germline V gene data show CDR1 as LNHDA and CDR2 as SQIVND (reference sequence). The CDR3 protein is CASSWGSGSYTGELFF. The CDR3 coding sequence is TGTGCCAGTAGTTGGGGGAGCGGGAGTTATACCGGGGAGCTGTTTTTT.

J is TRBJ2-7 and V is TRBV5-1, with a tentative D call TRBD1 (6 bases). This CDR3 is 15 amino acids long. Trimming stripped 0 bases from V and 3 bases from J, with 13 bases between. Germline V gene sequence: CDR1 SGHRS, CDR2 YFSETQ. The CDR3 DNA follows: TGCGCCAGCAGCTTGGTGCTCGAGGGGGTCTACGAGCAGTACTTC. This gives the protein CASSLVLEGVYEQYF.